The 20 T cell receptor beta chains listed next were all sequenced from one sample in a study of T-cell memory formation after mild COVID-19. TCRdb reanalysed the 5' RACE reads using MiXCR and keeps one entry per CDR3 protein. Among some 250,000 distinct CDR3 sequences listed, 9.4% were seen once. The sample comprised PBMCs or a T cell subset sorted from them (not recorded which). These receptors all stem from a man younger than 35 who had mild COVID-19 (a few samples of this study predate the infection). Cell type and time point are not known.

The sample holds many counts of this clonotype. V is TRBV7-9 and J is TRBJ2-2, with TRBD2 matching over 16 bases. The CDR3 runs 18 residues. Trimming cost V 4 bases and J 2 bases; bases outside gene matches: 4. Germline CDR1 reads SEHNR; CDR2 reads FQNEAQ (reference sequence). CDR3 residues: CASSSGTSGGVNTGELFF. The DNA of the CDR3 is TGTGCCAGCAGCTCCGGGACTAGCGGGGGGGTTAACACCGGGGAGCTGTTTTTT.

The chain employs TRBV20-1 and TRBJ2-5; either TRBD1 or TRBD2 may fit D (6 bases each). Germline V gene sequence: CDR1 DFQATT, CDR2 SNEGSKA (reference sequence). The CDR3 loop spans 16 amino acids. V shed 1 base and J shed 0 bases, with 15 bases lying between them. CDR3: CSARALGGLYQETQYF. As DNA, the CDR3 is TGCAGTGCTAGAGCCTTGGGGGGCCTGTACCAAGAGACCCAGTACTTC.

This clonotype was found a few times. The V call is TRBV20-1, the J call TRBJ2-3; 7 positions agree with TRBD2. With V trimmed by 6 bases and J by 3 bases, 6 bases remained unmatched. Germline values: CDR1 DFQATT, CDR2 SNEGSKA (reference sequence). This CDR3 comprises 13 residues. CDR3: CSAVGLSTDTQYF. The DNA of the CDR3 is TGCAGTGCCGTGGGACTATCTACAGATACGCAGTATTTT.

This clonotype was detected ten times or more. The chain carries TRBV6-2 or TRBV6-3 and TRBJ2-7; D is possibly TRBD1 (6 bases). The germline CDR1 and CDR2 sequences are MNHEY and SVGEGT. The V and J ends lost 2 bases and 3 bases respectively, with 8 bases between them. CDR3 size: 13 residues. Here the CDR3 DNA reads TGTGCCAGCAGTTACCGGGACAACTACGAGCAGTACTTC. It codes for CASSYRDNYEQYF.

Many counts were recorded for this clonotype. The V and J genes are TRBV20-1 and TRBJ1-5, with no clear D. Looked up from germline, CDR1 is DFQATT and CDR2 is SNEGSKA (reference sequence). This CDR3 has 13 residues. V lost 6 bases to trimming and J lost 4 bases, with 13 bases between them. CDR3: CSALRGYNQPQHF. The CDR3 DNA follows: TGCAGTGCCCTTCGAGGGTATAATCAGCCCCAGCATTTT.

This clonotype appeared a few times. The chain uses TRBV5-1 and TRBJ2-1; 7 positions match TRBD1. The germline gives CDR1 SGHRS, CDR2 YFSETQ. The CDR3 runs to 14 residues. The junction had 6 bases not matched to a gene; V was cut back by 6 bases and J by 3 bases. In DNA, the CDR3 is TGCGCCAGCACTCTCCAGGGGGTCTACAATGAGCAGTTCTTC. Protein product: CASTLQGVYNEQFF. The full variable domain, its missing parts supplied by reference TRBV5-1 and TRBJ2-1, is KAGVTQTPRYLIKTRGQQVTLSCSPISGHRSVSWYQQTPGQGLQFLFEYFSETQRNKGNFPGRFSGRQFSNSRSEMNVSTLELGDSALYLCASTLQGVYNEQFFGPGTRLTVL.

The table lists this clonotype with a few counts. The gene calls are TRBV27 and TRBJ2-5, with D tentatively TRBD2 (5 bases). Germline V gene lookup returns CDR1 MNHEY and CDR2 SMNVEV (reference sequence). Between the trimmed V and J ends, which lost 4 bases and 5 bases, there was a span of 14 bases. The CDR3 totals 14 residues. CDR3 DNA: TGTGCCAGCAGTTCGAGGGTAATCGCGGAGACCCAGTACTTC. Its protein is CASSSRVIAETQYF.

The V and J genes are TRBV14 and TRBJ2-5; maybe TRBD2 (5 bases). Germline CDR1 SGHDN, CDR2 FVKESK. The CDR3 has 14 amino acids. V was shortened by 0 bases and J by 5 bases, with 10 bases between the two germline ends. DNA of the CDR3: TGTGCCAGCAGCCAAGAAGAGGGTTGGGAGACCCAGTACTTC. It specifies CASSQEEGWETQYF.

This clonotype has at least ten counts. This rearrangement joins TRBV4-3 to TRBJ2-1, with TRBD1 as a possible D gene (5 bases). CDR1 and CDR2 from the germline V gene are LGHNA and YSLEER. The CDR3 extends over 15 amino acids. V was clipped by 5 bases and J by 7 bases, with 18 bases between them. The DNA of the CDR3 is TGCGCCAGCAGCGGGGTCATTTATAGGACAAATGAGCAGTTCTTC. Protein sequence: CASSGVIYRTNEQFF.

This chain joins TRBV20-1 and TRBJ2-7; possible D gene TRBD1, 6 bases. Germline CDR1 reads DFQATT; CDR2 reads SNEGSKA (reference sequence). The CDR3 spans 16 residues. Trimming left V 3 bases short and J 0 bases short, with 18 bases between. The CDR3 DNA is TGCAGTGCTAGTTTCCTGACAGGACACCCCTCCTACGAGCAGTACTTC. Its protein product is CSASFLTGHPSYEQYF.

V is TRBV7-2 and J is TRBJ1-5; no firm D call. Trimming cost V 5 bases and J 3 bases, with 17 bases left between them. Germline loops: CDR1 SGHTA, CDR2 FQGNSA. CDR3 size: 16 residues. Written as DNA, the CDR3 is TGTGCCAGCAGCCGCAGTGGGCCCCAAATCAATCAGCCCCAGCATTTT. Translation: CASSRSGPQINQPQHF.

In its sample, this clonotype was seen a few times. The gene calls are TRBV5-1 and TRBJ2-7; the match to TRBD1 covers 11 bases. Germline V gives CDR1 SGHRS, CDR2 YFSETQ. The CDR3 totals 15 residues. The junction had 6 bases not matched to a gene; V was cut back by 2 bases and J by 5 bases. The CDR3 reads CASSFGGTGGHEQYF. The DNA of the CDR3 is TGCGCCAGCAGCTTTGGCGGGACAGGGGGTCACGAGCAGTACTTC.

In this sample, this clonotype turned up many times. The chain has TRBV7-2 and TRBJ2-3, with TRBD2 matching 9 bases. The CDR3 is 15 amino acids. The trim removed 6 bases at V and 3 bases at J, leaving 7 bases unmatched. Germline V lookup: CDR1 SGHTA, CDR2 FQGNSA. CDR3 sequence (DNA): TGTGCCAGCAGTTCTTTAGCGGGGGTGACAGATACGCAGTATTTT. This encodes CASSSLAGVTDTQYF.

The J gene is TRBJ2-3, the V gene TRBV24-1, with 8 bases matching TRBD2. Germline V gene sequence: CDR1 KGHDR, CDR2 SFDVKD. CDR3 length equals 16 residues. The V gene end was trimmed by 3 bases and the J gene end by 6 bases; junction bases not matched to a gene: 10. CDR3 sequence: CATSDTRGGPPDTQYF. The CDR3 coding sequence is TGTGCCACCAGTGATACCCGCGGGGGGCCTCCGGATACGCAGTATTTT.

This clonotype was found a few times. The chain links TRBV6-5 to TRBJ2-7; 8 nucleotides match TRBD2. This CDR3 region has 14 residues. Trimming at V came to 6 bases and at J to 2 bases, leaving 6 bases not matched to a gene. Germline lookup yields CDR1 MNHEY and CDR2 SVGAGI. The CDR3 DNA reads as TGTGCCAGCAGGAACCTCGGGGGGGCCTACGAGCAGTACGTC. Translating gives CASRNLGGAYEQYV.

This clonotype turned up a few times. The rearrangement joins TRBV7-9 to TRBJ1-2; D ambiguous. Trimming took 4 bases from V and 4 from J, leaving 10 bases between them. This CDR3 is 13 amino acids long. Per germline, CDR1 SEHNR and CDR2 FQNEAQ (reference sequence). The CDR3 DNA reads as TGTGCCAGCAGCTCAGCGGAAGCCTATGGCTACACCTTC. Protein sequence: CASSSAEAYGYTF.

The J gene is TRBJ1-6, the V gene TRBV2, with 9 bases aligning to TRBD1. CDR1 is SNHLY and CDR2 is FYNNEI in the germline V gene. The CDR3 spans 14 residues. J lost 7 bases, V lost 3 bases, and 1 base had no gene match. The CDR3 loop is CASSETGGNSPLHF. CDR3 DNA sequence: TGTGCCAGCAGTGAGACAGGGGGGAATTCACCCCTCCACTTT.

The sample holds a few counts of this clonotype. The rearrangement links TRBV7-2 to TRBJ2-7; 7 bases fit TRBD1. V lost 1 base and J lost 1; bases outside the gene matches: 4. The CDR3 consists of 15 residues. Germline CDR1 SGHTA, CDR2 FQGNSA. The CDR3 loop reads CASSLGGTVSYEQYF. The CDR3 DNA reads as TGTGCCAGCAGCTTAGGTGGGACAGTTTCCTACGAGCAGTACTTC.

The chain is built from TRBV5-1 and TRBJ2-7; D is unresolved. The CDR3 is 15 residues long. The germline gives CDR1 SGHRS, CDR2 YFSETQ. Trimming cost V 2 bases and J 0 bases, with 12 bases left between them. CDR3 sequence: CASSLGLANSYEQYF. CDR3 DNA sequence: TGCGCCAGCAGCTTAGGGCTGGCGAACTCCTACGAGCAGTACTTC.

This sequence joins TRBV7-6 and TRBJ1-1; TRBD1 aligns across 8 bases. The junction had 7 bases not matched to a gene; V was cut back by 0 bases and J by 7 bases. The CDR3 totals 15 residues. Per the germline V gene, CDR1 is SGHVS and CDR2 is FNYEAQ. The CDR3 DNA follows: TGTGCCAGCAGCTTAGCGGGGCAGGGGGCAGGTGAAGCTTTCTTT. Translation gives CASSLAGQGAGEAFF.